The rows below give T cell receptor beta chains drawn from one sample of a study of blood T cell repertoires in COVID-19. TCRdb keeps only in-frame clones here, not all; method: immunoSEQ multiplex PCR. The sample lists approximately 140,000 clones; about 88% were seen once. Sequenced input: peripheral blood. The receptors were sampled from a woman older than 75 with acute or convalescent COVID-19. Both conserved end residues are part of each CDR3. The order of the fields is V gene, CDR3 protein.

TRBV7-2 | CASSTYRGAGDTGELFF
TRBV7-2 | CASSPARLAGSRNTGELFF
TRBV5-3 | CARSLGVKGNQPQHF
TRBV19 | CASTPSGTSGSMWDNEQFF
TRBV30 | CAWQPGQGRRAFF
TRBV6-1 | CASSGPWGTGMGTFSPLHF
TRBV19 | CASSSGTGYSPLHF
TRBV5-5 | CASSLGLDNEQFF
TRBV5-4 | CASSPTSGGARAHNEQFF
TRBV29-1 | CSVRQGAIEQFF
TRBV30 | CAWERDSQETQYF
TRBV5-1 | CASSFSAGDYGYTF
TRBV7-9 | CASSLHGAGYTF
TRBV11-2 | CASSGRTGGAEAFF
TRBV6-6 | CASSYTGQSGDEQYF
TRBV2 | CASSLTSGNTGELFF
TRBV5-1 | CASSLAGGDYEQYF
TRBV19 | CASNQDRGYGYTF
TRBV7-6 | CASSLVSGGAYNEQFF
TRBV5-1 | CASSLGIERSEAFF
TRBV2 | CASRVQGIANQPQHF
TRBV7-9 | CASSLTETQYF
TRBV10-3 | CAISESRDRGYGYTF
TRBV2 | CASRGQLSSNQPQHF
TRBV6-5 | CASSYPGQGGIQYF
TRBV7-2 | CATRTGPNTEAFF
TRBV18 | CASSPRQGAGSYEQYF
TRBV7-2 | CASSSTGGPYEQYF
TRBV7-6 | CASSLDPAVAYEQYF
TRBV18 | CASSFDRFSGNTIYF
TRBV7-9 | CASSPQGGYMNTEAFF